The 21 T cell receptor beta chains reported below all come from one sample, sequenced in a study of identical twins. Each CDR3 protein gets one entry after TCRdb re-called the 5' RACE reads with MiXCR. The sample shows 1.5 million to 2 million distinct CDR3 sequences, about 30% of them seen only once. Sequenced material: cord blood. These receptors were taken from a newborn girl in good health.

This clonotype has a handful of counts. J is TRBJ2-4 and V is TRBV24-1; D is perhaps TRBD1 (6 bases). Trimming took 4 bases from V and 12 from J, leaving 15 bases between them. Germline assignment: CDR1 KGHDR and CDR2 SFDVKD. There are 13 residues in the CDR3. The CDR3 DNA reads as TGTGCCACCAGTGACCGCTCAGGGGACACTCAGTACTTC. Protein: CATSDRSGDTQYF.

Ten or more counts support this clonotype. V gene TRBV6-5 combines with J gene TRBJ1-5; the D gene is possibly TRBD1 (5 bases). V was trimmed by 2 bases and J by 3 bases, leaving 5 bases between them. Germline V gene sequence: CDR1 MNHEY, CDR2 SVGAGI. The length of the CDR3 is 13 residues. CDR3 DNA sequence: TGTGCCAGCAGTTACGGGACCAATCAGCCCCAGCATTTT. It specifies CASSYGTNQPQHF.

In this sample, this clonotype turned up a few times. The V call is TRBV4-2, the J call TRBJ1-5, with D possibly being TRBD1 (6 bases). CDR3 length equals 16 residues. V lost 1 base, J lost 1 base, and 11 bases lay in between. In germline, CDR1 is LGHNA, CDR2 YNFKEQ. The CDR3: CASSQAGDGSNQPQHF. CDR3 coding DNA: TGTGCCAGCAGCCAAGCAGGGGATGGCAGCAATCAGCCCCAGCATTTT.

The J gene is TRBJ2-2, the V gene TRBV5-1; 11 bases are a match to TRBD2. The germline V gene encodes CDR1 SGHRS and CDR2 YFSETQ. V lost 4 bases, J lost 0 bases, and 17 bases stayed unmatched. The CDR3 consists of 21 residues. This CDR3 is CASSGSKTSGGIPTNTGELFF. DNA for the CDR3: TGCGCCAGCAGCGGAAGCAAAACTAGCGGGGGCATCCCTACGAACACCGGGGAGCTGTTTTTT.

V and J are TRBV6-5 and TRBJ1-2, with 8 bases that match TRBD1. Trimming removed 0 bases from V and 7 bases from J; junction bases left unmatched: 10. Germline CDR1 and CDR2: MNHEY and SVGAGI. This CDR3 contains 16 residues. CDR3 sequence reads: CASSYSSGRGPSGYTF. The DNA for the CDR3 is TGTGCCAGCAGTTACTCGTCCGGCAGGGGGCCCAGTGGCTACACCTTC.

As regards this clonotype: A read error may produce the germline difference seen at one junction end. This chain links TRBV3-1 with TRBJ2-7; 7 bases map to TRBD1. Germline V gives CDR1 LGHDT, CDR2 YNNKEL (reference sequence). The CDR3 has 15 residues. CDR3 protein: CAGSQVGTVAYEQYF. CDR3 DNA: TGTGCCGGCAGCCAAGTCGGGACAGTAGCCTACGAGCAGTACTTC.

There are many counts of this clonotype. This rearrangement joins TRBV2 to TRBJ2-7; possible D gene TRBD2, 5 bases. Between the trimmed V and J ends, which lost 3 bases and 3 bases, there was a span of 15 bases. The CDR3 contains 15 residues. Germline V lookup: CDR1 SNHLY, CDR2 FYNNEI. CDR3 coding DNA: TGTGCCAGCAGTGAGAGGCTTCCGGAGGACTACGAGCAGTACTTC. This translates into CASSERLPEDYEQYF.

This clonotype was seen only a few times. The V and J genes are TRBV20-1 and TRBJ2-7; tentative D call: TRBD2 (5 bases). The CDR3 runs 13 residues. Per germline, CDR1 DFQATT and CDR2 SNEGSKA (reference sequence). The CDR3 region has the DNA TGCAGAATAAGCGGTAGATCATTGGATGAGCAGTACTTC. As protein: CRISGRSLDEQYF.

This clonotype was counted between two and nine times. The chain employs TRBV6-6 and TRBJ2-1, with TRBD2 identical over 7 bases. CDR1 and CDR2 from the germline V gene are MNHNY and SVGAGI (reference sequence). The V gene end was trimmed by 6 bases and the J gene end by 6 bases; junction bases not matched to a gene: 11. The CDR3 spans 15 residues. CDR3: CASSPPGGRLNEQFF. CDR3 in DNA: TGTGCCAGCAGCCCGCCTGGCGGGAGACTCAATGAGCAGTTCTTC.

This clonotype has just a few counts. V is TRBV24-1 and J is TRBJ2-2, with a tentative D call TRBD2 (6 bases). Germline V gene lookup returns CDR1 KGHDR and CDR2 SFDVKD. Trimming stripped 0 bases from V and 4 bases from J, with 11 bases between. The CDR3 has 16 amino acids. The CDR3 loop reads CATSDLMWGGTGELFF. The CDR3 coding sequence is TGTGCCACCAGTGATTTGATGTGGGGAGGCACCGGGGAGCTGTTTTTT.

This clonotype was observed at least ten times. J is TRBJ2-3 and V is TRBV6-2 or TRBV6-3, with 9 bases lining up with TRBD1. CDR1 MNHEY and CDR2 SVGEGT come from the germline V gene. This CDR3 is 17 amino acids long. V lost 6 bases and J lost 3; bases outside the gene matches: 13. The CDR3 nucleotides are TGTGCCAGCAGCCCCGGGACAGGGAACAGACTTACAGATACGCAGTATTTT. Its protein product is CASSPGTGNRLTDTQYF.

The chain couples TRBV20-1 to TRBJ2-7; 9 bases fit TRBD1. Per the germline V gene, CDR1 is DFQATT and CDR2 is SNEGSKA (reference sequence). The length of the CDR3 is 14 residues. V trimming: 3 bases; J trimming: 2 bases; junction bases outside the gene matches: 5. CDR3 sequence: CSASDRGEPYEQYF. CDR3 DNA sequence: TGCAGTGCTAGCGACAGGGGGGAGCCCTACGAGCAGTACTTC.

This clonotype was seen more than once but under ten times. V and J are TRBV3-1 and TRBJ2-1, with 7 bases fitting TRBD2. The germline gives CDR1 LGHDT, CDR2 YNNKEL (reference sequence). J gave up 7 bases and V 1 base, and 10 bases lay outside the gene matches. The CDR3 has 16 residues. The CDR3 here is CASSQGGSGLGNEQFF. DNA for the CDR3: TGTGCCAGCAGCCAAGGCGGGAGTGGTTTGGGGAATGAGCAGTTCTTC.

This clonotype was observed a few times. The chain carries TRBV5-1 and TRBJ2-1; the D gene is possibly TRBD2 (7 bases). The CDR3 consists of 14 residues. CDR1 and CDR2 from the germline V gene are SGHRS and YFSETQ. Between the trimmed V and J ends, which lost 1 base and 7 bases, there was a span of 12 bases. The CDR3 sequence: CASSLRGGVNEQFF. CDR3 sequence (DNA): TGCGCCAGCAGCTTGCGAGGGGGGGTGAATGAGCAGTTCTTC.

The chain uses TRBV3-1 and TRBJ2-6; D possibly corresponds to TRBD1 (5 bases). There are 16 residues in the CDR3. V gave up 4 bases and J gave up 0 bases, with 10 bases separating them. Looked up from germline, CDR1 is LGHDT and CDR2 is YNNKEL (reference sequence). CDR3 DNA sequence: TGTGCCAGCAGCCCTGGACATTGCTCTGGGGCCAACGTCCTGACTTTC. This translates into CASSPGHCSGANVLTF.

J is TRBJ2-3 and V is TRBV10-3; D is ambiguous. CDR3 length: 13 amino acids. Trimming removed 7 bases at V and 1 base at J, with 9 bases between. Germline V gene data show CDR1 as ENHRY and CDR2 as SYGVKD. The CDR3 sequence: CAINQVGTDTQYF. CDR3 bases: TGTGCCATCAACCAGGTTGGCACAGATACGCAGTATTTT.

This clonotype was picked up a small number of times. The chain recombines TRBV28 with TRBJ2-1; 9 bases fit TRBD1. This CDR3 is built from 14 residues. Per germline, CDR1 MDHEN and CDR2 SYDVKM. The V gene end was trimmed by 5 bases and the J gene end by 6 bases; junction bases not matched to a gene: 5. The CDR3 sequence: CASSPYRGPNEQFF. For the CDR3, the DNA is TGTGCCAGCAGTCCATACAGGGGGCCCAATGAGCAGTTCTTC. Together with reference TRBV28 and TRBJ2-1, the CDR3 gives the full variable domain: DVKVTQSSRYLVKRTGEKVFLECVQDMDHENMFWYRQDPGLGLRLIYFSYDVKMKEKGDIPEGYSVSREKKERFSLILESASTNQTSMYLCASSPYRGPNEQFFGPGTRLTVL.

This clonotype was counted only a few times. V usage is TRBV2 and J usage is TRBJ2-1; TRBD2 agrees at 11 bases. Germline CDR1 is SNHLY and CDR2 is FYNNEI. V lost 5 bases and J lost 5; bases outside the gene matches: 5. This CDR3 is built from 15 residues. The CDR3 loop reads CASSFLAGGHNEQFF. In DNA form, the CDR3 reads TGTGCCAGCAGTTTCCTAGCGGGGGGTCACAATGAGCAGTTCTTC.

This clonotype was found a few times. The chain has TRBV4-2 and TRBJ2-6; 7 positions match TRBD1. Germline V gene data show CDR1 as LGHNA and CDR2 as YNFKEQ. V was pared by 5 bases and J by 0 bases, with 7 bases of the junction left unmatched. The CDR3 runs to 17 residues. In nucleotides, the CDR3 is TGTGCCAGCAGCACGACAGGGAGATTCTCTGGGGCCAACGTCCTGACTTTC. Residues: CASSTTGRFSGANVLTF.

The chain has TRBV12-3 or TRBV12-4 and TRBJ2-1, with TRBD2 matching over 15 bases. The CDR3 covers 16 residues. V lost 5 bases, J lost 8 bases, and 7 bases stayed unmatched. CDR3 in amino acids: CASSRGLAGGPYEQFF. In DNA, the CDR3 is TGTGCCAGCAGTCGAGGACTAGCGGGAGGGCCCTATGAGCAGTTCTTC.

This clonotype was observed a few times. V and J are TRBV5-8 and TRBJ1-6; D unresolved. This CDR3 is built from 16 residues. Germline V CDR1 and CDR2: SGHTS, YDEGEE. Trimming took off 4 bases at V and 3 bases at J, with 14 bases between the two ends. The CDR3 loop is CASSPGPWRYNSPLHF. CDR3 sequence (DNA): TGTGCCAGCAGCCCTGGACCCTGGCGCTATAATTCACCCCTCCACTTT.